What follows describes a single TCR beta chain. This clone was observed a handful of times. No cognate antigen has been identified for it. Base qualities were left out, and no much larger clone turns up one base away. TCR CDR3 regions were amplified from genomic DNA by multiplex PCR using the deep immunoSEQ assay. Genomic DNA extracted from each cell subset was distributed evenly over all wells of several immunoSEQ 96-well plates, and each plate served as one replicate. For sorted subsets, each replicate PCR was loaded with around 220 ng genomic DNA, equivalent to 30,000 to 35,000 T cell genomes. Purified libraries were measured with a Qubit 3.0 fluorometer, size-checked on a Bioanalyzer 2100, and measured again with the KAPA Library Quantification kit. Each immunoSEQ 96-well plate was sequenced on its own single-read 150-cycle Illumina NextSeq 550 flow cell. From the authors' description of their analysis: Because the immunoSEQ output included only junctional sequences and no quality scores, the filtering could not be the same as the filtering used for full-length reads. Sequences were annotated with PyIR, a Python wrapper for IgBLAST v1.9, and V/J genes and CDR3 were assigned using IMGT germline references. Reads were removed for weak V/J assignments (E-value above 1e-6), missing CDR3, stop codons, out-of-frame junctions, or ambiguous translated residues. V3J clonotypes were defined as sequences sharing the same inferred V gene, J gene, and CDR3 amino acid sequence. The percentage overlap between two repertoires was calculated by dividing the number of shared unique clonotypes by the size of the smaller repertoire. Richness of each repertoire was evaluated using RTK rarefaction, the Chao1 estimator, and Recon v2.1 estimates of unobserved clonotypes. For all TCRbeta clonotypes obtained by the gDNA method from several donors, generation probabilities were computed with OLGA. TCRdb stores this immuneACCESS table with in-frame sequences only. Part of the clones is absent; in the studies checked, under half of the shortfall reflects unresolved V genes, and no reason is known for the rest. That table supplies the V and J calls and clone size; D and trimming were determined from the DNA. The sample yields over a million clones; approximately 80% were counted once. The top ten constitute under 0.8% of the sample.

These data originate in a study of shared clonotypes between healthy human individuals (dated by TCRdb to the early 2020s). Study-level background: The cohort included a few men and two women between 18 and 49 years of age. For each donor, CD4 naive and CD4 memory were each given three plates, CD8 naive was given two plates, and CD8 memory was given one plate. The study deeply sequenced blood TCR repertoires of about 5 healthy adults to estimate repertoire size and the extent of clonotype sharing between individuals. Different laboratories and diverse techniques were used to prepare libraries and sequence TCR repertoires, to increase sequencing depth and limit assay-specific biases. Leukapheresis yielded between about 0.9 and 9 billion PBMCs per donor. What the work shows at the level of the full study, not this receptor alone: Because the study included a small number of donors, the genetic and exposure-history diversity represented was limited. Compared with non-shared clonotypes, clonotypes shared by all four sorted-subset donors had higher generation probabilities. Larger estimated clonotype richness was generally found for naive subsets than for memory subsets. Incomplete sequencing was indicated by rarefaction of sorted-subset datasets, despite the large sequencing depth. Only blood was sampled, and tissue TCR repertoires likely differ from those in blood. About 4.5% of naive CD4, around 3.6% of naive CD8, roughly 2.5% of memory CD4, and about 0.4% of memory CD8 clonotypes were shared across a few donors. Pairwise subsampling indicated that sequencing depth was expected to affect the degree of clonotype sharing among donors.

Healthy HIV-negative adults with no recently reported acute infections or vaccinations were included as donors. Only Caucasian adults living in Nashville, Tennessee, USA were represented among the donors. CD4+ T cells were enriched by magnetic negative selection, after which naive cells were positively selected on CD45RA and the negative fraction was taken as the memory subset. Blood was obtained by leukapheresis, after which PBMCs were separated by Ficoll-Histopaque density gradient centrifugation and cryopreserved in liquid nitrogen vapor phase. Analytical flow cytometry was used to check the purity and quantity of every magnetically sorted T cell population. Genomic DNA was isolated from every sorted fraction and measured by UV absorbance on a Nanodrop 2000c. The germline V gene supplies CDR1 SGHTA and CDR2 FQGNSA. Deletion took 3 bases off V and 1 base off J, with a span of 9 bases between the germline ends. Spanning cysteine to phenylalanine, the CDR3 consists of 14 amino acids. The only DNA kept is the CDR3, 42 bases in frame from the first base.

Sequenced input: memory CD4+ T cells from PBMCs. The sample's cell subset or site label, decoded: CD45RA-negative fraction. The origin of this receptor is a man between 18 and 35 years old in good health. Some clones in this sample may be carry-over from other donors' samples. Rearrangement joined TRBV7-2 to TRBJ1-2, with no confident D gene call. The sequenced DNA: TGTGCCAGCAGCTTGCACGGACTTAACTATGGCTACACCTTC. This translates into CASSLHGLNYGYTF.